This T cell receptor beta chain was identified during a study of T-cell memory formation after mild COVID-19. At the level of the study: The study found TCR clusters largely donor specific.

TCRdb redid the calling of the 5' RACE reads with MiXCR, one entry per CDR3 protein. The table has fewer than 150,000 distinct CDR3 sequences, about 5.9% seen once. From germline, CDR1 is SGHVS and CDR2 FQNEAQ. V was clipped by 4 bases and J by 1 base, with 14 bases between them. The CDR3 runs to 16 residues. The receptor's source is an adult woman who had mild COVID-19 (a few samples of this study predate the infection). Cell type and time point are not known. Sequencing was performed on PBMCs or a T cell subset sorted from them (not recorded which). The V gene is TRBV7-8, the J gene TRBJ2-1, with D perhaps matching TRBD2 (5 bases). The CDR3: CASSSPRARSYNEQFF. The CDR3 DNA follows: TGTGCCAGCAGCTCCCCGAGGGCCCGTTCCTACAATGAGCAGTTCTTC.